This T cell receptor beta chain derives from a study of OX40 agonist ivuxolimab in advanced cancers. Overall study findings and caveats: Expanded peripheral T cells had an undetermined antigen specificity. There were also nonresponders showing low normalized T-cell clonal expansion.

Regarding this clone: The target antigen is unknown.

Sequenced by immunoSEQ multiplex PCR; TCRdb stores in-frame clones only, minus some. The top ten hold around 0.4% of the sample, which has roughly 50,000 clones, 87% seen once. There are 13 residues in the CDR3. Germline loops: CDR1 LNHDA, CDR2 SQIVND (reference sequence). Trimming took 5 bases from V and 11 from J; bases not matched to a gene: 10. The J gene is TRBJ1-1, the V gene TRBV19; 8 bases are shared with TRBD1. Material: CD4+ or CD8+ T cells sorted from blood, obtained in a trial of the OX40 agonist ivuxolimab. The receptor was isolated from an adult with an advanced solid tumor such as melanoma, head and neck, liver or kidney cancer. The CDR3 loop reads CASSADRGGSAFF. In nucleotides, the CDR3 is TGTGCCAGTAGTGCAGACAGGGGCGGAAGTGCTTTCTTT.